These T cell receptor beta chains were read from a single sample in a study of Ad26.COV2.S vaccination and SARS-CoV-2 variants. Libraries were prepared by immunoSEQ multiplex PCR; TCRdb keeps only in-frame clonotypes and omits some of them. The table includes about 400,000 clones, about nine tenths detected once. The specimen was peripheral blood, collected in a trial of Ad26.COV2.S vaccine versus placebo. These receptors were taken from a person between 18 and 65 years old who received the Ad26.COV2.S COVID-19 vaccine or a placebo. Each CDR3 is given with its conserved first and last residue. D genes are given only for firm matches.

v_gene: TRBV30
d_gene: NA
j_gene: TRBJ2-1
CDR3aa: CAWSEISNPSSYNEQFF

v_gene: TRBV28
d_gene: TRBD1
j_gene: TRBJ2-5
CDR3aa: CASSLDRVETQYF

v_gene: TRBV7-2
d_gene: NA
j_gene: TRBJ2-4
CDR3aa: CASSLEGSQKNIQYF

v_gene: TRBV28
d_gene: NA
j_gene: TRBJ1-2
CDR3aa: CASSFFSARGYTF

v_gene: TRBV21-1
d_gene: NA
j_gene: TRBJ2-1
CDR3aa: CASSAQGQEQFF

v_gene: TRBV3-1/TRBV3-2
d_gene: NA
j_gene: TRBJ1-1
CDR3aa: CASSHRGGNTEAFF

v_gene: TRBV6-2/TRBV6-3
d_gene: TRBD1
j_gene: TRBJ2-2
CDR3aa: CASSYSRTGGAGELFF

v_gene: TRBV2
d_gene: NA
j_gene: TRBJ2-2
CDR3aa: CASSPLTSTGELFF

v_gene: TRBV12-5
d_gene: NA
j_gene: TRBJ1-1
CDR3aa: CASGLVLGDPQNTEAFF

v_gene: TRBV6-4
d_gene: NA
j_gene: TRBJ2-3
CDR3aa: CASSDDGAATDTQYF

v_gene: TRBV5-4
d_gene: NA
j_gene: TRBJ1-1
CDR3aa: CASSSRRTMNTEAFF

v_gene: TRBV2
d_gene: TRBD1
j_gene: TRBJ1-4
CDR3aa: CASSGQGTNEKLFF

v_gene: TRBV2
d_gene: TRBD2
j_gene: TRBJ2-1
CDR3aa: CASSGGLAGYNEQFF

v_gene: TRBV19
d_gene: NA
j_gene: TRBJ2-1
CDR3aa: CASSRAEYNEQFF

v_gene: TRBV3-1/TRBV3-2
d_gene: NA
j_gene: TRBJ1-4
CDR3aa: CASSQGITGVLAEKLFF

v_gene: TRBV6-5
d_gene: TRBD1
j_gene: TRBJ2-7
CDR3aa: CASARDRGPTYEQYF

v_gene: TRBV5-4
d_gene: NA
j_gene: TRBJ2-1
CDR3aa: CASSFDSDHNEQFF

v_gene: TRBV6-6
d_gene: NA
j_gene: TRBJ2-3
CDR3aa: CASRRDPVDTQYF

v_gene: TRBV7-9
d_gene: NA
j_gene: TRBJ1-1
CDR3aa: CASSSRPGTQNTEAFF

v_gene: TRBV28
d_gene: TRBD1
j_gene: TRBJ1-5
CDR3aa: CASSTDGQGWNQPQHF

v_gene: TRBV9
d_gene: NA
j_gene: TRBJ1-1
CDR3aa: CASSVGAGEAFF

v_gene: TRBV7-6
d_gene: NA
j_gene: TRBJ2-3
CDR3aa: CASSFGSDTQYF

v_gene: TRBV3-1/TRBV3-2
d_gene: TRBD1
j_gene: TRBJ2-7
CDR3aa: CASSQVPHRGRYEQYF

v_gene: TRBV6-2/TRBV6-3
d_gene: NA
j_gene: TRBJ2-3
CDR3aa: CASSYWLSTDTQYF

v_gene: TRBV29-1
d_gene: NA
j_gene: TRBJ1-5
CDR3aa: CSVWCRDTNYQPQHF

v_gene: TRBV5-1
d_gene: TRBD1
j_gene: TRBJ2-3
CDR3aa: CASSPRDRRTDTQYF

v_gene: TRBV7-3
d_gene: NA
j_gene: TRBJ2-3
CDR3aa: CASSSLGRFTDTQYF

v_gene: TRBV7-3
d_gene: NA
j_gene: TRBJ1-1
CDR3aa: CASSSQGSTEAFF

v_gene: TRBV28
d_gene: NA
j_gene: TRBJ2-5
CDR3aa: CASSFFGAVEETQYF

v_gene: TRBV3-1/TRBV3-2
d_gene: TRBD1
j_gene: TRBJ1-1
CDR3aa: CASSQEATGGTEAFF

v_gene: TRBV6-5
d_gene: NA
j_gene: TRBJ1-2
CDR3aa: CASSIGIYGYTF

v_gene: TRBV6-1
d_gene: TRBD1
j_gene: TRBJ2-5
CDR3aa: CASSNRQGETQYF

v_gene: TRBV7-2
d_gene: NA
j_gene: TRBJ2-7
CDR3aa: CASSLTGEVYEQYF

v_gene: TRBV2
d_gene: TRBD1
j_gene: TRBJ2-2
CDR3aa: CASRDRGRTGELFF

v_gene: TRBV4-1
d_gene: TRBD2
j_gene: TRBJ2-7
CDR3aa: CASSQDAREASYEQYF

v_gene: TRBV5-1
d_gene: NA
j_gene: TRBJ2-1
CDR3aa: CASSLASTDRSQQFF

v_gene: TRBV3-1/TRBV3-2
d_gene: TRBD2
j_gene: TRBJ2-5
CDR3aa: CASSLAGGPETQYF

v_gene: TRBV11-2
d_gene: TRBD2
j_gene: TRBJ2-1
CDR3aa: CASSLGLDTYNEQFF

v_gene: TRBV5-5
d_gene: TRBD2
j_gene: TRBJ2-1
CDR3aa: CASSLVSGLAANEQFF

v_gene: TRBV5-4
d_gene: TRBD1
j_gene: TRBJ1-2
CDR3aa: CASSPALPGTGGAEGYTF

v_gene: TRBV6-1
d_gene: NA
j_gene: TRBJ1-2
CDR3aa: CASSEAKGYGYTF

v_gene: TRBV19
d_gene: TRBD1
j_gene: TRBJ1-5
CDR3aa: CASSRQGARSNQPQHF

v_gene: TRBV11-2
d_gene: TRBD2
j_gene: TRBJ2-3
CDR3aa: CASSRLAGGTDTQYF

v_gene: TRBV10-3
d_gene: TRBD1
j_gene: TRBJ1-2
CDR3aa: CAISEQGAEGYTF

v_gene: TRBV19
d_gene: NA
j_gene: TRBJ1-3
CDR3aa: CASRATMGNTIYF

v_gene: TRBV5-4
d_gene: TRBD2
j_gene: TRBJ2-3
CDR3aa: CASPGTSGNRTDTQYF

v_gene: TRBV27
d_gene: TRBD2
j_gene: TRBJ2-7
CDR3aa: CASSPGRGGYEQYF

v_gene: TRBV7-8
d_gene: NA
j_gene: TRBJ1-6
CDR3aa: CASRIMDGLISSYNSPLHF

v_gene: TRBV11-2
d_gene: NA
j_gene: TRBJ2-1
CDR3aa: CASSFSRDNEQFF

v_gene: TRBV7-9
d_gene: TRBD1
j_gene: TRBJ1-2
CDR3aa: CASSSRRGTGGVGGYTF

v_gene: TRBV7-3
d_gene: NA
j_gene: TRBJ2-3
CDR3aa: CASSLNSYADTQYF

v_gene: TRBV27
d_gene: TRBD1
j_gene: TRBJ1-6
CDR3aa: CASSLLDRGNSPLHF

v_gene: TRBV5-4
d_gene: TRBD1
j_gene: TRBJ1-2
CDR3aa: CASSLGGTGIYGYTF

v_gene: TRBV6-2/TRBV6-3
d_gene: TRBD1
j_gene: TRBJ2-4
CDR3aa: CASSYRGRTAKNIQYF

v_gene: TRBV28
d_gene: NA
j_gene: TRBJ2-6
CDR3aa: CASSFGRWSPDSGANVLTF

v_gene: TRBV2
d_gene: NA
j_gene: TRBJ1-5
CDR3aa: CASSERGYQPQHF